A single T cell receptor (beta chain) is shown here with its context. These data come from a study of cytomegalovirus exposure and HLA in healthy donors. V gave up 0 bases and J gave up 6 bases, with 12 bases separating them. The CDR3 consists of 15 residues. Germline lookup yields CDR1 MNHEY and CDR2 SVGAGI. PCR was performed using 60 Vbeta and 13 Jbeta primers. TCRdb's table, derived via immunoSEQ multiplex PCR, lists solely in-frame clones and lacks some. In the table there are around 91,000 clones, around 84% of which are singletons. This clonotype was sampled from a man younger than 30 in good health and CMV-seronegative. V is TRBV6-5 and J is TRBJ1-5; D not resolved. The sequencing sample was made of PBMCs. As DNA, the CDR3 is TGTGCCAGCAGTTACTCGTCGTATGGCGGTCAGCCCCAGCATTTT. Encoded protein: CASSYSSYGGQPQHF.